This T cell receptor beta chain was recorded in a study of blood T cell repertoires in COVID-19. Study information: Sites in the United States, Italy and Spain provided acute and convalescent COVID-19 samples. PBMCs, B-cell-depleted T cells, or T cells provided the cDNA or gDNA that made up the material.

Methods used by the authors: Estimation of nucleated cell counts relied on the amplification of reference gene primers. Produced via immunoSEQ multiplex PCR; TCRdb's table is partial and in-frame only. V and J calls and clone size are those listed in that table; D and trimming were worked out from the DNA. The repertoire holds roughly 98,000 clones, with 82% as singletons. Material: peripheral blood. This sequence was found in a man in his 70s with active or convalescent COVID-19.

The CDR3 coding sequence is TGTGCCAGCAGCTTAGATCCCGGCGTCGGGACAGGGTCCGATCTCTCTGGAAACACCATATATTTT. Translation gives CASSLDPGVGTGSDLSGNTIYF. The J gene is TRBJ1-3, the V gene TRBV11-3; 9 bases match TRBD1. This CDR3 has 22 amino acids. J was trimmed by 0 bases and V by 0 bases; bases with no gene match: 18. CDR1 and CDR2 from the germline V gene are SGHNT and YENEEA.